Listed here is a single T cell receptor beta chain. Its target is unknown. This sample was taken from a study of cytomegalovirus exposure and HLA in healthy donors. Study results and caveats: Based on reports, TCR beta sequences accurately predicted HLA-A and HLA-B alleles for most subjects.

Per the germline V gene, CDR1 is SGHNT and CDR2 is YENEEA. This CDR3 spans 14 amino acids. V gave up 3 bases and J gave up 0 bases, with 6 bases separating them. Donors showed nominal health when sampled, although they likely had unrecorded immune exposures. Vbeta (60) and Jbeta (13) primers were used in the PCR. Clones were read by immunoSEQ multiplex PCR, and TCRdb kept only the in-frame ones, dropping some. The table records 95,000 to 150,000 clones, more than 65% of them present only once. The clonotype originates from a woman aged 60-70 years in good health and CMV-seropositive. The chain joins TRBV11-3 to TRBJ2-4; the D gene is possibly TRBD2 (5 bases). The material sequenced was PBMCs. As DNA, the CDR3 is TGTGCCAGCAGCTTCAGCGGAGCCAAAAACATTCAGTACTTC. Protein sequence: CASSFSGAKNIQYF.